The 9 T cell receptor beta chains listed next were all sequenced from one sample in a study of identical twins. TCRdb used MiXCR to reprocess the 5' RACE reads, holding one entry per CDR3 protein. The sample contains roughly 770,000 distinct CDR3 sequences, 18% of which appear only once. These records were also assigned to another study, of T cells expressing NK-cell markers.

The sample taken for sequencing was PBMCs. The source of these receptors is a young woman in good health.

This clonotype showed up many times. The CDR3 region is CASSPGLAGGPGEQFF. As DNA, the CDR3 is TGTGCCAGCAGTCCCGGACTAGCGGGAGGGCCTGGTGAGCAGTTCTTC. V usage is TRBV12-3 or TRBV12-4 and J usage is TRBJ2-1, with 15 bases that match TRBD2. CDR3 size: 16 residues. Unmatched junction bases numbered 8, after V lost 5 bases and J lost 9 bases.

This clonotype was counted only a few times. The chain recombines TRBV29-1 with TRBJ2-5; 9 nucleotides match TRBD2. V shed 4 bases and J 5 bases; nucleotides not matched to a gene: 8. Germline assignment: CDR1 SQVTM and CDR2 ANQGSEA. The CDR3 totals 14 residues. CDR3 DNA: TGCAGCGTTGCGGGAGCGGGAGGCAAGGAGACCCAGTACTTC. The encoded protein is CSVAGAGGKETQYF.

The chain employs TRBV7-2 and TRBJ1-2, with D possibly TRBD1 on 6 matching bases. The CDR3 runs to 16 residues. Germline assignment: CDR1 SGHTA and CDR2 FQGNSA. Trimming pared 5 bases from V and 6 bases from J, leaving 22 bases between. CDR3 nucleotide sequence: TGTGCCAGCAGCATCAAAATCCAGGGGAGGTCGGATGGCTACACCTTC. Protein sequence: CASSIKIQGRSDGYTF.

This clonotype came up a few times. The DNA of the CDR3 is TGTGCCAGCAGCAAATTTAACGGGAACACCATATATTTT. Encoded protein: CASSKFNGNTIYF. V and J are TRBV7-9 and TRBJ1-3; D unresolved. V was pared by 5 bases and J by 7 bases, with 12 bases between. This CDR3 has 13 amino acids. The germline V gene encodes CDR1 SEHNR and CDR2 FQNEAQ (reference sequence).

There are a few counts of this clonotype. CDR3 in DNA: TGTGCCAGCAGCCCTAGCGGGGGGGCTTCCAATGAGCAGTTCTTC. It specifies CASSPSGGASNEQFF. The rearrangement joins TRBV6-4 to TRBJ2-1, with 12 bases identical to TRBD2. V dropped 6 bases and J dropped 6; count of bases not matched to a gene: 6. The CDR3 is 15 residues long. Germline-derived CDR1 and CDR2 are MRHNA and SNTAGT.

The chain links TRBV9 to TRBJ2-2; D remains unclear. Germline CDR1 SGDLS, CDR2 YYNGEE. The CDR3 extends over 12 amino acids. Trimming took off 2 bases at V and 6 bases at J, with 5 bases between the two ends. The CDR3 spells CASSVYPGELFF. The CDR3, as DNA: TGTGCCAGCAGCGTTTATCCCGGGGAGCTGTTTTTT.

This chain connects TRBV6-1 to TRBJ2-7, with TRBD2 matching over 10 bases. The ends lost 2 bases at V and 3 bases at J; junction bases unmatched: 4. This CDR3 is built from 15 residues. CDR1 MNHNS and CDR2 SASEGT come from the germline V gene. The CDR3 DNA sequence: TGTGCCAGCAGTGAACTAGCGGGGGCCTACTACGAGCAGTACTTC. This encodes CASSELAGAYYEQYF.

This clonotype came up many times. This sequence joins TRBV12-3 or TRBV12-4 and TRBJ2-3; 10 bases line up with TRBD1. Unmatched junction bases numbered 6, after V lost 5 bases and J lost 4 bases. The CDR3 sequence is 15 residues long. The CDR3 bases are TGTGCCAGCAGTCGGGACAGGGGCATTGCAGATACGCAGTATTTT. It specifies CASSRDRGIADTQYF.

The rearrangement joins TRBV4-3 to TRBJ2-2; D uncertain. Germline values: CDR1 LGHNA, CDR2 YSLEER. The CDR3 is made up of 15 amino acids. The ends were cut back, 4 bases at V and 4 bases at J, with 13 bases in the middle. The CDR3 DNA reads TGCGCCAGCAGCCTCGCGGTAAAGTTCACCGGGGAGCTGTTTTTT. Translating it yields CASSLAVKFTGELFF.